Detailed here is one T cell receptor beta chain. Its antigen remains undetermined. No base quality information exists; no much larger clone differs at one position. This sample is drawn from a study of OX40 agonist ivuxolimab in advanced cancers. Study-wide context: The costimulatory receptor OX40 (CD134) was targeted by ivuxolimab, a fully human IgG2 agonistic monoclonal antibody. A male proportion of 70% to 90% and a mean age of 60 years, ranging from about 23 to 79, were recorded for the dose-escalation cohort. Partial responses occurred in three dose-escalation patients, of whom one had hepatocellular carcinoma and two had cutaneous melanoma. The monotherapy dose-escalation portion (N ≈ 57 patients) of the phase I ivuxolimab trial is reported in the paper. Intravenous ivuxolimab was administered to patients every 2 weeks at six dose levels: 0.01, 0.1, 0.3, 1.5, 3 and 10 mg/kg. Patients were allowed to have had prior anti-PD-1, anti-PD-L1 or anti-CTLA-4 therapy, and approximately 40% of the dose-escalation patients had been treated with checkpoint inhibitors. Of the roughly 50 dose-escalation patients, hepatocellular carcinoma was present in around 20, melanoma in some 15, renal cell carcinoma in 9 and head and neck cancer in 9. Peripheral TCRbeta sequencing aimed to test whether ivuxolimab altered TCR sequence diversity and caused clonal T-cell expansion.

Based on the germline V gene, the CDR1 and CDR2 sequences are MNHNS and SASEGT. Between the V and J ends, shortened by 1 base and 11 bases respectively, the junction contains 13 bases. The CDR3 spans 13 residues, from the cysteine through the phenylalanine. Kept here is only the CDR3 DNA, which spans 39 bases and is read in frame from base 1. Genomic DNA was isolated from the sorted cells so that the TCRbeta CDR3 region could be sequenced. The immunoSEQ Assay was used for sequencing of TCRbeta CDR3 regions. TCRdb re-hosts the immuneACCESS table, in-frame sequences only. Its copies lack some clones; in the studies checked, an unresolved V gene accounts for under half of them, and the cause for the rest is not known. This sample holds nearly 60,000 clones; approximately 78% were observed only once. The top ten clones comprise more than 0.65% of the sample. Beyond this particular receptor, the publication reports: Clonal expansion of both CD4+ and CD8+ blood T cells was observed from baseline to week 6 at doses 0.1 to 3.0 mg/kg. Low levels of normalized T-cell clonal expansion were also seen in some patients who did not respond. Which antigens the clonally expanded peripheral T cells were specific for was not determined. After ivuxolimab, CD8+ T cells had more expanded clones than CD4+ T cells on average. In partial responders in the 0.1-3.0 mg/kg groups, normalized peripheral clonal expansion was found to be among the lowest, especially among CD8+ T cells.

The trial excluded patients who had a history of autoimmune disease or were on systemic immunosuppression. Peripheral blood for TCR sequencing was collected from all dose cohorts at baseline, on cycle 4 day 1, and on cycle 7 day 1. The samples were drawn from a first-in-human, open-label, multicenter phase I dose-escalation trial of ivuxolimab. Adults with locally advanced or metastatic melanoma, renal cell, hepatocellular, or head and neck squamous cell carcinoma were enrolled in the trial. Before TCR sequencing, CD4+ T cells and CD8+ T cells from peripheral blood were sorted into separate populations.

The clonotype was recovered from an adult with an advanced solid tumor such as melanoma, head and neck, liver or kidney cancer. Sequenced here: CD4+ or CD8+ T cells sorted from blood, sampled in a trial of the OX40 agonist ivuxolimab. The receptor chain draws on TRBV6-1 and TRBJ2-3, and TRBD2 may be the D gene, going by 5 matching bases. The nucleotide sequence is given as TGTGCCAGCAGTGAAGGGGAGAGTTTGGGGCAGTATTTT. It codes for CASSEGESLGQYF.